One sample yielded the 6 T cell receptor beta chains listed below, sequenced in a study of brain T cells in children with intractable seizures. Some clones are missing from TCRdb's copy, which holds only in-frame ones; the method was immunoSEQ multiplex PCR. The sample holds around 100,000 clones, 94% seen once. The sequenced sample was peripheral blood, obtained at surgery. The receptors were sampled from a boy under three years old with hemimegalencephaly and intractable seizures.

This chain links TRBV5-4 with TRBJ2-7, with D uncertain. Germline CDR1 is SGHNT and CDR2 is YYREEE (reference sequence). The CDR3 runs 15 residues. Between the trimmed V and J ends, which lost 4 bases and 0 bases, there was a span of 14 bases. CDR3 nucleotides: TGTGCCAGCAGCCTGGTGGCAGGCGGCTCCTACGAGCAGTACTTC. Encoded protein: CASSLVAGGSYEQYF.

V and J are TRBV9 and TRBJ2-1, with 11 nucleotides matching TRBD2. V lost 3 bases to trimming and J lost 2 bases; unmatched junction nucleotides: 10. From germline, CDR1 is SGDLS and CDR2 YYNGEE. This CDR3 is 18 amino acids long. CDR3 coding DNA: TGTGCCAGCAGCGCGCGACCGGGACTAGCGGATGCCTACAATGAGCAGTTCTTC. Encoded protein: CASSARPGLADAYNEQFF.

The CDR3 loop reads CASSPRLAGVNTGELFF. In DNA, the CDR3 is TGTGCCAGCAGCCCACGACTAGCGGGGGTGAACACCGGGGAGCTGTTTTTT. The chain recombines TRBV7-3 with TRBJ2-2, with 12 bases lining up with TRBD2. V gave up 5 bases and J gave up 1 base; unmatched junction bases: 5. This CDR3 is built from 17 residues. Germline-derived CDR1 and CDR2 are SGHTA and FQGTGA.

The chain couples TRBV28 to TRBJ2-3; perhaps TRBD1 as D (5 bases). The CDR3 is 15 residues long. Germline CDR1 MDHEN, CDR2 SYDVKM. Trimming stripped 3 bases from V and 4 bases from J, with 14 bases between. CDR3: CASSFGARRPDTQYF. CDR3 nucleotide sequence: TGTGCCAGCAGTTTTGGGGCCCGGCGCCCAGATACGCAGTATTTT.

CDR3 region: CASSPRGAVGGELFF. Here the CDR3 DNA reads TGCGCCAGCAGCCCCCGCGGTGCGGTGGGCGGGGAGCTGTTTTTT. The chain carries TRBV5-1 and TRBJ2-2, with D hard to call. Trimming pared 4 bases from V and 7 bases from J, leaving 17 bases between. CDR1 SGHRS and CDR2 YFSETQ come from the germline V gene. This CDR3 spans 15 amino acids.

The J gene is TRBJ2-1, the V gene TRBV7-2; D is uncertain. The CDR3 totals 15 residues. The germline CDR1 and CDR2 sequences are SGHTA and FQGNSA. V was pared by 7 bases and J by 6 bases, with 19 bases between. The CDR3 sequence is CASTPRGGLINEQFF. CDR3 DNA sequence: TGTGCCAGCACCCCCCGTGGCGGCCTAATCAATGAGCAGTTCTTC.